A selection of T cell receptor beta chains follows, all from one sample in a study of shared clonotypes between healthy human individuals. Here immunoSEQ multiplex PCR was the method, and the copy in TCRdb shows in-frame clones only, minus some. The table shows hundreds of thousands of clones, with around four fifths occurring only once. Sequenced material: memory CD4+ T cells sorted from blood. The receptors come from a woman in her thirties in good health. CDR3s include the opening cysteine and the closing phenylalanine or tryptophan. The order of the fields is J gene, V gene, CDR3 protein.

J: TRBJ2-1; V: TRBV4-1; CDR3: CASSQDGGGSYNEQFF
J: TRBJ2-1; V: TRBV7-8; CDR3: CASSPPRWKHNEQFF
J: TRBJ2-3; V: TRBV5-1; CDR3: CASSVPNSPWAQYF
J: TRBJ2-7; V: TRBV30; CDR3: CAWRSGSAYEQYF
J: TRBJ2-2; V: TRBV5-1; CDR3: CASSAVRTNTGELFF
J: TRBJ2-5; V: TRBV2; CDR3: CASRRDYQETQYF
J: TRBJ1-4; V: TRBV5-6; CDR3: CASSQSGQGFTIEKLFF
J: TRBJ2-2; V: TRBV19; CDR3: CASRDPGLAGVTGELFF
J: TRBJ2-7; V: TRBV5-6; CDR3: CASSFTGQGPYEQYF
J: TRBJ2-1; V: TRBV4-1; CDR3: CASSQDLTSGRAEFF
J: TRBJ2-7; V: TRBV4-1; CDR3: CASSQVITSYEQYF
J: TRBJ1-5; V: TRBV4-2; CDR3: CASSHTNTRGNQPQHF
J: TRBJ1-2; V: TRBV18; CDR3: CASGMSGRNYGYTF
J: TRBJ1-4; V: TRBV7-9; CDR3: CASSGSLGQLEKLFF
J: TRBJ1-1; V: TRBV7-2; CDR3: CASSSQTDTEAFF
J: TRBJ1-2; V: TRBV2; CDR3: CASSEWSGGGYGYTF
J: TRBJ2-2; V: TRBV14; CDR3: CASSPQATGELFF
J: TRBJ1-1; V: TRBV27; CDR3: CASPRGWTEAFF
J: TRBJ1-2; V: TRBV19; CDR3: CAAGDSHNYGYTF
J: TRBJ1-1; V: TRBV5-3; CDR3: CARSLLHRVVNTEAFF
J: TRBJ2-7; V: TRBV6-1; CDR3: CASSEYLGLAGAVSYEQYF
J: TRBJ2-5; V: TRBV27; CDR3: CASKDRQETQYF
J: TRBJ1-5; V: TRBV5-6; CDR3: CASSLAGGPANQPQHF
J: TRBJ2-5; V: TRBV18; CDR3: CASSPAGGARETQYF
J: TRBJ1-2; V: TRBV18; CDR3: CASLGDGAYGYTF
J: TRBJ1-1; V: TRBV25-1; CDR3: CASSGPRTEMNTEAFF
J: TRBJ2-7; V: TRBV5-1; CDR3: CASSFGDRDPGEQYF
J: TRBJ1-1; V: TRBV30; CDR3: CAWSEGQLNTEAFF
J: TRBJ1-4; V: TRBV2; CDR3: CAGRGQGPEKLFF
J: TRBJ2-7; V: TRBV28; CDR3: CASSPGLREQYF
J: TRBJ2-2; V: TRBV28; CDR3: CASSRAGLFRREVLENTGELFF
J: TRBJ1-4; V: TRBV4-1; CDR3: CASSQFQGITNEKLFF
J: TRBJ2-5; V: TRBV10-1; CDR3: CASSRLAGEETQYF
J: TRBJ2-1; V: TRBV9; CDR3: CASSVGGTGTYNEQFF
J: TRBJ2-7; V: TRBV28; CDR3: CASSSPSSDQGQYF
J: TRBJ1-1; V: TRBV27; CDR3: CASSAQGITEAFF
J: TRBJ2-2; V: TRBV5-1; CDR3: CASSPSAGATGELFF
J: TRBJ2-1; V: TRBV4-2; CDR3: CASSQDREQFF
J: TRBJ2-7; V: TRBV7-2; CDR3: CASSSPRGPYEQYF
J: TRBJ1-1; V: TRBV6-6; CDR3: CASSYRQGADTEAFF
J: TRBJ2-7; V: TRBV6-5; CDR3: CASSYRTGSTGEQYF
J: TRBJ2-2; V: TRBV28; CDR3: CASRPTNAAGELFF
J: TRBJ2-1; V: TRBV4-2; CDR3: CASRGTSGLSYNEQFF
J: TRBJ1-2; V: TRBV28; CDR3: CASRRQGGKGYTF
J: TRBJ2-1; V: TRBV7-9; CDR3: CASSPSPLGNEQFF